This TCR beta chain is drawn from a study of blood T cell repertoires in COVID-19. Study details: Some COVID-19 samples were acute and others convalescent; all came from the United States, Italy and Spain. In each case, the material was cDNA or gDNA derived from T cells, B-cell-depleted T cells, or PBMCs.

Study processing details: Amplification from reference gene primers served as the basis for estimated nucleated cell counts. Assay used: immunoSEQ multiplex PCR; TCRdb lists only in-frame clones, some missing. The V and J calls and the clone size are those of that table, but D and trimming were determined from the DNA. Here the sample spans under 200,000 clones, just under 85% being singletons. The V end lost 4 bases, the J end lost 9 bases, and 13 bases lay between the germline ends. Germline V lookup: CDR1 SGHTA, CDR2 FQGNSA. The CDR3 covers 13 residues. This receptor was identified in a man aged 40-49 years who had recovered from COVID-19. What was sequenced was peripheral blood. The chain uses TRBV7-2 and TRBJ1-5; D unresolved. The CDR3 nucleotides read TGTGCCAGCAGCTCGACTGGGTTTTGGCCCCAGCATTTT. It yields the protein CASSSTGFWPQHF.